A single sample is the source of the 27 T cell receptor beta chains below, sequenced in a study of T cell responses to AZD1222 COVID-19 vaccine. Sequencing was performed with immunoSEQ multiplex PCR; in TCRdb, only in-frame clones are kept and a portion is missing. The sample yields around 60,000 clones, around 80% seen once. This material consisted of peripheral blood, taken 28 days after the second AZD1222 dose. These receptors all stem from an adult who received the AZD1222 COVID-19 vaccine.

This chain joins TRBV7-8 and TRBJ2-1; TRBD1 might be the D (6 bases). The CDR3 is 15 residues long. The V and J ends lost 5 bases and 5 bases respectively, with 16 bases between them. CDR1 and CDR2 (germline): SGHVS, FQNEAQ. The CDR3 bases are TGTGCCAGCAGCGCACACCGGGACATGAACAATGAGCAGTTCTTC. Protein product: CASSAHRDMNNEQFF.

The chain uses TRBV2 and TRBJ1-3; D possibly corresponds to TRBD1 (5 bases). The V gene's germline CDR1 is SNHLY and CDR2 FYNNEI. The CDR3 loop spans 14 amino acids. The V end lost 7 bases, the J end lost 9 bases, and 19 bases lay between the germline ends. The chain's CDR3 is CASKFEGPGVTIYF. CDR3 nucleotide sequence: TGTGCCAGCAAATTTGAGGGACCTGGAGTCACCATATATTTT.

This sequence joins TRBV2 and TRBJ1-5, with 11 bases matching TRBD1. CDR1 and CDR2 (germline): SNHLY, FYNNEI. The J segment lost 5 bases and the V segment lost 6 bases, leaving 6 bases of the junction unmatched. This CDR3 is 15 amino acids long. The CDR3 DNA is TGTGCCAGCAGCCGGGACAGGGGGTATGATCAGCCCCAGCATTTT. This translates into CASSRDRGYDQPQHF.

V is TRBV10-2 and J is TRBJ1-2, with a weak D call TRBD1 (5 bases). CDR1 and CDR2 from the germline V gene are WSHSY and SAAADI. The CDR3 spans 16 residues. The V end was cut by 0 bases, the J end by 0 bases, with 11 bases between. CDR3 in DNA: TGCGCCAGCAGTGAGTCGCAGGGTTACTCTAACTATGGCTACACCTTC. Its protein is CASSESQGYSNYGYTF.

The gene calls are TRBV29-1 and TRBJ1-4, with TRBD1 as a possible D gene (6 bases). Trimming cost V 0 bases and J 7 bases, with 9 bases left between them. Germline CDR1 reads SQVTM; CDR2 reads ANQGSEA. CDR3 size: 13 residues. The CDR3 loop reads CSVEDARGEKLFF. The CDR3 DNA follows: TGCAGCGTTGAAGATGCCAGGGGTGAAAAACTGTTTTTT.

The rearrangement uses TRBV9 and TRBJ2-1; TRBD2 matches 9 bases. CDR1 and CDR2 (germline): SGDLS, YYNGEE. Germline trimming cut 0 bases from V and 9 bases from J; bases unmatched to any gene: 4. The CDR3 is made up of 14 amino acids. In DNA, the CDR3 is TGTGCCAGCAGCGTAGGGCTAGCGGGATCTGAGCAGTTCTTC. Its translation: CASSVGLAGSEQFF.

The chain combines TRBV2 with TRBJ2-3, with D perhaps matching TRBD2 (6 bases). CDR3 length equals 13 residues. V gave up 7 bases and J gave up 2 bases, with 10 bases separating them. Germline assignment: CDR1 SNHLY and CDR2 FYNNEI. CDR3 DNA: TGTGCCAGCACAGGGACTTTCACAGATACGCAGTATTTT. Encoded protein: CASTGTFTDTQYF.

The chain couples TRBV3-1 (or the pseudogene TRBV3-2) to TRBJ2-7; tentative D call: TRBD1 (5 bases). The ends were cut back, 4 bases at V and 2 bases at J, with 15 bases in the middle. This CDR3 region has 15 residues. Germline assignment: CDR1 LGHDT and CDR2 YNNKEL (reference sequence). The CDR3 coding sequence is TGTGCCAGCAGCCCCACCCCCGACAGCACCTACGAGCAGTACTTC. Protein: CASSPTPDSTYEQYF.

The chain carries TRBV5-5 and TRBJ1-1, with D hard to call. Germline V CDR1 and CDR2: SGHKS, YYEKEE (reference sequence). The V gene lost 2 bases and the J gene lost 0 bases, with 11 bases spanning the gap. CDR3 length: 15 residues. The CDR3 region has the DNA TGTGCCAGCAGCTTTTACGGGAGCATGAACACTGAAGCTTTCTTT. Amino acid sequence: CASSFYGSMNTEAFF.

This chain connects TRBV19 to TRBJ1-4; 8 nucleotides line up with TRBD1. V was clipped by 5 bases and J by 8 bases; unmatched bases: 10. The CDR3 is 15 residues long. Germline-derived CDR1 and CDR2 are LNHDA and SQIVND (reference sequence). In DNA form, the CDR3 reads TGTGCCAGTAGTCCGCTGACAGGGGAAGTCGAAAAACTGTTTTTT. Protein: CASSPLTGEVEKLFF.

This clone was seen only a few times. This chain joins TRBV2 and TRBJ1-5; the D is unclear. There are 13 residues in the CDR3. The ends were cut back, 7 bases at V and 1 base at J, with 8 bases in the middle. Per the germline V gene, CDR1 is SNHLY and CDR2 is FYNNEI. As DNA, the CDR3 is TGTGCCAGCACTCCGGGGAGCAATCAGCCCCAGCATTTT. The encoded protein is CASTPGSNQPQHF.

The CDR3 loop reads CASSLPGPYGYTF. The DNA of the CDR3 is TGTGCCAGCAGTTTACCAGGGCCCTATGGCTACACCTTC. V is TRBV28 and J is TRBJ1-2; a possible D gene is TRBD1 (5 bases). Germline V gives CDR1 MDHEN, CDR2 SYDVKM. V lost 2 bases to trimming and J lost 4 bases, with 8 bases between them. The CDR3 has 13 amino acids.

The rearrangement uses TRBV28 and TRBJ2-3, with TRBD2 identical over 7 bases. V was clipped by 3 bases and J by 2 bases; unmatched bases: 5. The CDR3 runs to 15 residues. Germline V gene data show CDR1 as MDHEN and CDR2 as SYDVKM. CDR3 in DNA: TGTGCCAGCAGTTTTGGCGGGGGTCTCACAGATACGCAGTATTTT. Translated: CASSFGGGLTDTQYF. The whole variable domain, remainder taken from reference TRBV28 and TRBJ2-3, is DVKVTQSSRYLVKRTGEKVFLECVQDMDHENMFWYRQDPGLGLRLIYFSYDVKMKEKGDIPEGYSVSREKKERFSLILESASTNQTSMYLCASSFGGGLTDTQYFGPGTRLTVL.

This clone occurred once. The J gene is TRBJ2-7, the V gene TRBV21-1; the listed D gene, TRBD1, was not tested against the DNA. TRBV21-1 is marked as a pseudogene. This CDR3 comprises 15 residues. This CDR3 reads CASSKSQWHPYEQYF. CDR3 DNA: TGTGCCAGCAGCAAATCCCAGTGGCACCCCTACGAGCAGTACTTC.

The V and J genes are TRBV5-1 and TRBJ2-1; possibly TRBD2 for D (5 bases). This CDR3 is 14 amino acids long. The germline V gene encodes CDR1 SGHRS and CDR2 YFSETQ. The germline V and J ends were trimmed by 3 bases and 5 bases, with 12 bases remaining between them. This CDR3 reads CASSWPRTDNEQFF. Here the CDR3 DNA reads TGCGCCAGCAGCTGGCCGCGGACTGACAATGAGCAGTTCTTC. The whole variable domain, remainder taken from reference TRBV5-1 and TRBJ2-1, is KAGVTQTPRYLIKTRGQQVTLSCSPISGHRSVSWYQQTPGQGLQFLFEYFSETQRNKGNFPGRFSGRQFSNSRSEMNVSTLELGDSALYLCASSWPRTDNEQFFGPGTRLTVL.

This clone was picked up one time. The chain has TRBV28 and TRBJ2-1, with D possibly matching TRBD1 (6 bases). Germline V CDR1 and CDR2: MDHEN, SYDVKM. This CDR3 spans 13 amino acids. V was pared by 2 bases and J by 8 bases, with 10 bases between. The CDR3 region is CASSLPAGDEQFF. CDR3 coding DNA: TGTGCCAGCAGTTTACCGGCAGGGGATGAGCAGTTCTTC.

This clone was seen once. The chain carries TRBV19 and TRBJ1-2, with D maybe TRBD1 (6 bases). CDR1 is LNHDA, CDR2 SQIVND, per germline (reference sequence). V shed 5 bases and J shed 7 bases, with 14 bases lying between them. The CDR3 sequence is 13 residues long. The CDR3 DNA reads as TGTGCCAGTAGTGCTAACAACAGGGTTGGCTACACCTTC. It translates to CASSANNRVGYTF. Full variable domain (missing parts from reference TRBV19 and TRBJ1-2): DGGITQSPKYLFRKEGQNVTLSCEQNLNHDAMYWYRQDPGQGLRLIYYSQIVNDFQKGDIAEGYSVSREKKESFPLTVTSAQKNPTAFYLCASSANNRVGYTFGSGTRLTVV.

The chain is built from TRBV24-1 and TRBJ1-3, with D possibly matching TRBD1 (6 bases). V lost 1 base and J lost 0, with 12 bases in between. The CDR3 loop spans 17 amino acids. CDR1 and CDR2 from the germline V gene are KGHDR and SFDVKD. CDR3 bases: TGTGCCACCAGTGATTTAGGGGGGACTAGCTCTGGAAACACCATATATTTT. This codes for CATSDLGGTSSGNTIYF.

The chain links TRBV25-1 to TRBJ1-6; 9 bases agree with TRBD1. The CDR3 has 18 residues. The germline V gene encodes CDR1 MGHDK and CDR2 SYGVNS. Losses at the gene ends were 3 bases for V and 0 bases for J; bases not matched to a gene: 6. The CDR3 here is CASSDSGTGSSYNSPLHF. The CDR3 coding sequence is TGTGCCAGCAGTGACTCCGGGACAGGGAGCTCCTATAATTCACCCCTCCACTTT. The complete variable domain, with remaining parts taken from reference TRBV25-1 and TRBJ1-6, reads EADIYQTPRYLVIGTGKKITLECSQTMGHDKMYWYQQDPGMELHLIHYSYGVNSTEKGDLSSESTVSRIRTEHFPLTLESARPSHTSQYLCASSDSGTGSSYNSPLHFGNGTRLTVT.

This chain joins TRBV6-5 and TRBJ1-1; TRBD1 aligns across 7 bases. Germline CDR1 and CDR2: MNHEY and SVGAGI. This CDR3 comprises 13 residues. The junction had 6 bases not matched to a gene; V was cut back by 6 bases and J by 5 bases. The CDR3 DNA reads as TGTGCCAGCAGGGCAGGGGGGGGGACTGAAGCTTTCTTT. Translation: CASRAGGGTEAFF.

The chain uses TRBV11-2 and TRBJ2-7; 9 bases are shared with TRBD2. The germline gives CDR1 SGHAT, CDR2 FQNNGV. The CDR3 totals 17 residues. V trimming: 1 base; J trimming: 5 bases; junction bases outside the gene matches: 12. DNA for the CDR3: TGTGCCAGCAGCTTAGGGTTGCTTAGCGGGAGTTGGAACGAGCAGTACTTC. It translates to CASSLGLLSGSWNEQYF.

The chain combines TRBV11-2 with TRBJ2-1, with a weak D call TRBD1 (5 bases). Trimming stripped 1 base from V and 9 bases from J, with 10 bases between. CDR1 and CDR2 from the germline V gene are SGHAT and FQNNGV. The CDR3 runs to 13 residues. The CDR3 DNA reads TGTGCCAGCAGCTTAGCCAGGGTTACTGAGCAGTTCTTC. Translation gives CASSLARVTEQFF.

V usage is TRBV11-2 and J usage is TRBJ2-3, with D possibly called TRBD1 or TRBD2 (5 bases each). The CDR3 loop spans 18 amino acids. The V and J ends lost 4 bases and 0 bases respectively, with 20 bases between them. CDR1 and CDR2 (germline): SGHAT, FQNNGV. This CDR3 reads CASSSPQDGAASTDTQYF. In DNA, the CDR3 is TGTGCCAGCAGCTCCCCCCAAGACGGGGCCGCTAGCACAGATACGCAGTATTTT.

The rearrangement joins TRBV27 to TRBJ2-7, with TRBD2 matching over 7 bases. V dropped 4 bases and J dropped 2; count of bases not matched to a gene: 14. Germline loops: CDR1 MNHEY, CDR2 SMNVEV (reference sequence). The CDR3 sequence is 17 residues long. The CDR3 is CASSWSSVGGFAYEQYF. DNA for the CDR3: TGTGCCAGCAGTTGGTCGTCGGTCGGGGGGTTCGCCTACGAGCAGTACTTC.

V gene TRBV27 combines with J gene TRBJ1-1; a weak D match, TRBD1 (5 bases). V lost 5 bases to trimming and J lost 11 bases, with 15 bases between them. CDR3 length: 12 residues. The germline V gene encodes CDR1 MNHEY and CDR2 SMNVEV (reference sequence). The CDR3 sequence is CASSPPGGVAFF. DNA for the CDR3: TGTGCCAGCAGTCCCCCAGGAGGGGTGGCTTTCTTT.

The chain employs TRBV4-2 and TRBJ2-7; 10 nucleotides line up with TRBD1. CDR1 is LGHNA, CDR2 YNFKEQ, per germline. The CDR3 is 21 amino acids. The V gene end was trimmed by 0 bases and the J gene end by 3 bases; junction bases not matched to a gene: 20. For the CDR3, the DNA is TGTGCCAGCAGCCAAGACGCTCGGCTTTGGGACAGGGGTCCACAACACTACGAGCAGTACTTC. Protein: CASSQDARLWDRGPQHYEQYF.

The genes are TRBV10-3 and TRBJ2-7; D unresolved. The CDR3 length is 13 residues. Trimming took off 2 bases at V and 5 bases at J, with 10 bases between the two ends. Germline V gene lookup returns CDR1 ENHRY and CDR2 SYGVKD. CDR3: CAISEPVQDEQYF. The DNA of the CDR3 is TGTGCCATCAGTGAGCCCGTTCAGGACGAGCAGTACTTC.